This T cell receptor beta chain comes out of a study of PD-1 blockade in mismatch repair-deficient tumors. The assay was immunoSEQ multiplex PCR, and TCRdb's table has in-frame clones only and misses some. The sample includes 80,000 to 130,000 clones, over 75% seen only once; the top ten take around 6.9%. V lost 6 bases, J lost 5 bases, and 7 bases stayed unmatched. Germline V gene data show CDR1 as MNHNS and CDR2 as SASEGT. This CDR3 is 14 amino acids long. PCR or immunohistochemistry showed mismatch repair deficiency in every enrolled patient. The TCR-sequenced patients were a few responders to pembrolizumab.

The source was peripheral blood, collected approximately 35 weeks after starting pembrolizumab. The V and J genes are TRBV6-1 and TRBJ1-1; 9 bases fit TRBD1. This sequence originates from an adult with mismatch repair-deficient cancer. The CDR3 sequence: CASSLDRGWTEAFF. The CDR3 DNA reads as TGTGCCAGCAGCCTCGACAGGGGGTGGACTGAAGCTTTCTTT.